The 18 T cell receptor beta chains reported below all come from one sample, sequenced in a study of molecular identifiers for immune sequencing clone quantification (dated by TCRdb to 2017 to 2018). Library prep was done by PCR. Sequencer: Illumina HiSeq 4000. Using fastp at Q25 and MiXCR, TCRdb reprocessed the public reads and kept productive beta chains. Every distinct CDR3 protein forms one entry, paired with its most common genes and DNA. Recorded for this sample are 60,000 to 75,000 distinct CDR3 sequences; under 20% of them occurred a single time. Of the sample, approximately 1.5% is held by the ten largest clones. The sequencing input was naive CD8+ T cells from blood, with Jurkat cell RNA spiked in. In light of the paper, this sample's cell subset or site label describes: FACS-sorted CD8+CD4-CCR7+CD45RA+ naive T cells. These receptor sequences come from a human donor in good health. Some libraries in this study had Jurkat cell RNA spiked in.

Comments on this clonotype: A much larger clonotype is one base distant, so this may be a read error. V gene TRBV25-1 combines with J gene TRBJ1-1; perhaps TRBD1 as D (6 bases). The CDR3 is made up of 14 amino acids. Germline V gene sequence: CDR1 MGHDK, CDR2 SYGVNS. The germline V and J ends were trimmed by 2 bases and 5 bases, with 12 bases remaining between them. CDR3 DNA sequence: TGTGCCAGCAGTGAAGGGGGGGCGAGGACTGAAGCTTTCTTT. This translates into CASSEGGARTEAFF.

This chain connects TRBV28 to TRBJ1-6; D may be TRBD1 (5 bases). The V gene lost 1 base and the J gene lost 0 bases, with 10 bases spanning the gap. CDR3 length equals 17 residues. Per germline, CDR1 MDHEN and CDR2 SYDVKM. The chain's CDR3 is CASSLYSGSSYNSPLHF. The CDR3 coding sequence is TGTGCCAGCAGTTTATATTCAGGGAGCTCCTATAATTCACCCCTCCACTTT.

Ten or more counts support this clonotype. The rearrangement links TRBV19 to TRBJ1-5; D possibly corresponds to TRBD1 (5 bases). With 8 bases removed from V and 7 bases from J, the gap between germline ends came to 18 bases. The length of the CDR3 is 14 residues. Germline V gene data show CDR1 as LNHDA and CDR2 as SQIVND (reference sequence). CDR3: CASGIWGLGQPQHF. CDR3 bases: TGTGCCAGTGGGATCTGGGGGTTGGGGCAGCCCCAGCATTTT.

This clonotype was seen a few times. The CDR3 is CASSAYVGSGANVLTF. In DNA form, the CDR3 reads TGTGCCAGCAGCGCCTACGTCGGCTCTGGGGCCAACGTCCTGACTTTC. This chain links TRBV11-2 with TRBJ2-6; D is unresolved. This CDR3 region has 16 residues. Trimming took 5 bases from V and 0 from J, leaving 11 bases between them. Germline CDR1 SGHAT, CDR2 FQNNGV.

V is TRBV29-1 and J is TRBJ2-7; D remains ambiguous. The V end lost 2 bases, the J end lost 0 bases, and 2 bases lay between the germline ends. CDR1 is SQVTM and CDR2 is ANQGSEA in the germline V gene. The CDR3 totals 11 residues. CDR3 sequence: CSVESSYEQYF. The CDR3 nucleotides read TGCAGCGTTGAAAGCTCCTACGAGCAGTACTTC.

There are many counts of this clonotype. The CDR3 here is CASSSEGGGEQYF. The CDR3 DNA reads as TGTGCCAGCAGTTCCGAGGGGGGGGGTGAGCAGTACTTC. This chain uses TRBV28 with TRBJ2-7; a weak D match, TRBD2 (7 bases). From germline, CDR1 is MDHEN and CDR2 SYDVKM. The length of the CDR3 is 13 residues. V lost 4 bases and J 7 bases, leaving 14 bases between the germline ends.

This clonotype was seen only a few times. A read error is possible here, since a much larger clone lies one base away. The CDR3 loop reads CASSAGAVYEQYF. Written as DNA, the CDR3 is TGTGCCAGCAGTGCCGGGGCTGTATACGAGCAGTACTTC. The V call is TRBV27, the J call TRBJ2-7, with D perhaps assigned TRBD1 or TRBD2 (5 bases each). Trimming shortened V by 5 bases and J by 4 bases, and 12 bases separated the two germline ends. CDR3 size: 13 residues. Germline V gene lookup returns CDR1 MNHEY and CDR2 SMNVEV (reference sequence).

A note on this clonotype: A much larger clone differs by one base, so this may be a read error. The chain carries TRBV6-6 and TRBJ2-1, with no clear D. From germline, CDR1 is MNHNY and CDR2 SVGAGI (reference sequence). The CDR3 has 14 residues. CDR3 sequence: CAGSSSPVYNEQFF. The CDR3 DNA sequence: TGTGCCGGCAGTTCCTCACCGGTATACAATGAGCAGTTCTTC.

The V call is TRBV5-4, the J call TRBJ2-7, with 10 bases lining up with TRBD2. The CDR3 loop spans 13 amino acids. J lost 5 bases, V lost 2 bases, and 1 base had no gene match. The germline gives CDR1 SGHNT, CDR2 YYREEE (reference sequence). CDR3 nucleotide sequence: TGTGCCAGCAGCTTTAGCGGGAGGAACGAGCAGTACTTC. It specifies CASSFSGRNEQYF.

This clonotype occurred many times. This rearrangement joins TRBV20-1 to TRBJ1-1; D is undetermined. V lost 4 bases and J 1 base, leaving 10 bases between the germline ends. Per the germline V gene, CDR1 is DFQATT and CDR2 is SNEGSKA (reference sequence). The CDR3 extends over 13 amino acids. Here the CDR3 reads CSAKGLKNTEAFF. The DNA for the CDR3 is TGCAGTGCTAAAGGACTGAAGAACACTGAAGCTTTCTTT.

This clonotype was counted ten times or more. The rearrangement links TRBV6-2 or TRBV6-3 to TRBJ2-3, with no clear D. Germline assignment: CDR1 MNHEY and CDR2 SVGEGT. This CDR3 region has 13 residues. Trimming removed 4 bases from V and 5 bases from J, with 10 bases in between. CDR3 sequence: CASSSWSGDTQYF. In DNA, the CDR3 is TGTGCCAGCAGTTCTTGGTCGGGAGATACGCAGTATTTT.

The sample holds one count of this clonotype. A clone one base away is much larger, so this may be a read error. The rearrangement uses TRBV4-3 and TRBJ2-1; D is perhaps TRBD1 (6 bases). The CDR3 consists of 16 residues. The germline CDR1 and CDR2 sequences are LGHNA and YSLEER. With 4 bases removed from V and 6 bases from J, the gap between germline ends came to 19 bases. CDR3 sequence reads: CASSLRKGVPSNEQFF. CDR3 DNA: TGCGCCAGCAGCCTTCGTAAGGGGGTCCCGAGCAATGAGCAGTTCTTC.

Regarding this clonotype: A much more abundant neighbour one base away suggests this may be a read error. No conserved phenylalanine or tryptophan is present at the end of the CDR3, so a read error is the likely explanation. The V gene is TRBV27, the J gene TRBJ1-4; D gene unclear. CDR1 and CDR2 (germline): MNHEY, SMNVEV (reference sequence). This CDR3 is built from 15 residues. V dropped 8 bases and J dropped 7 bases, with 20 bases sitting between them. The CDR3 region has the DNA TGTGCCAGCGGTCCGAGGGAGACGGGTCCTGAAAAACTGTTTCTT. It encodes CASGPRETGPEKLFL.

This clonotype appeared many times. This chain joins TRBV6-2 or TRBV6-3 and TRBJ1-5; D unclear. Germline loops: CDR1 MNHEY, CDR2 SVGEGT. V lost 0 bases, J lost 2 bases, and 17 bases lay in between. The CDR3 covers 18 residues. CDR3 loop: CASSYSILLRSGNQPQHF. Here the CDR3 DNA reads TGTGCCAGCAGTTACTCGATATTACTGAGGTCGGGCAATCAGCCCCAGCATTTT.

As regards this clonotype: This may be a read error, as it is one base from a much larger clone. The genes are TRBV29-1 and TRBJ2-7; the match to TRBD2 covers 9 bases. Looked up from germline, CDR1 is SQVTM and CDR2 is ANQGSEA. V shed 5 bases, J shed 0 bases, and the junction held 11 bases outside the gene matches. The CDR3 loop spans 16 amino acids. Here the CDR3 reads CSVYGASGASSYEQYF. DNA of the CDR3: TGCAGCGTTTACGGGGCTAGCGGGGCGAGCTCCTACGAGCAGTACTTC.

Worth noting for this clonotype: A much more abundant neighbour one base away suggests this may be a read error. The rearrangement uses TRBV4-2 and TRBJ2-3; TRBD2 matches at 8 bases. V gave up 1 base and J gave up 2 bases; unmatched junction bases: 8. This CDR3 comprises 17 residues. Germline lookup yields CDR1 LGHNA and CDR2 YNFKEQ. CDR3 sequence reads: CASSQGAAGGNTDTQYF. CDR3 bases: TGTGCCAGCAGCCAAGGAGCGGCGGGAGGTAACACAGATACGCAGTATTTT.

This clonotype was seen at least ten times. The CDR3 DNA follows: TGTGCCAGCAGTTACTCGGTAGCGGGAGGACGGGAGCAGTACTTC. Protein: CASSYSVAGGREQYF. The V gene is TRBV6-2 or TRBV6-3, the J gene TRBJ2-7, with 10 nucleotides matching TRBD2. The V gene end was trimmed by 0 bases and the J gene end by 7 bases; junction bases not matched to a gene: 6. The length of the CDR3 is 15 residues. In germline, CDR1 is MNHEY, CDR2 SVGEGT.

This clonotype came up many times. CDR3 nucleotides: TGTGCCAGCAGTCGCGGGGACACTGAAGCTTTCTTT. Its translation is CASSRGDTEAFF. The gene calls are TRBV5-6 and TRBJ1-1; no clear D gene. The V and J ends lost 5 bases and 3 bases respectively, with 8 bases between them. This CDR3 has 12 amino acids. CDR1 SGHDT and CDR2 YYEEEE come from the germline V gene.